This TCR beta chain was sequenced during a study of blood T cell repertoires in COVID-19. Whole-study context: T cells, B-cell-depleted T cells, or PBMCs provided the cDNA or gDNA that served as material.

The CDR3 length is 14 residues. Trimming cost V 4 bases and J 1 base, with 10 bases left between them. CDR1 is SQVTM, CDR2 ANQGSEA, per germline. As processed by the authors: Amplifying reference gene primers gave estimates of nucleated cell counts. Assay: immunoSEQ multiplex PCR; the TCRdb copy retains only in-frame clones and omits some. From that table come the V and J calls and clone size; the DNA was used to work out D and trimming. This table holds approximately 140,000 clones, about 86% found once. Individuals aged roughly 18 to 95 years were recruited from 24 US areas. Each participant's cohort was designated according to participant-reported clinical history.

The material sequenced was PBMCs or T cells enriched from blood (not recorded which). This TCR was sampled from a man aged 40-55 years with acute COVID-19. The rearrangement joins TRBV29-1 to TRBJ2-2; TRBD1 is a possible D gene (6 bases). The CDR3 DNA is TGCAGCGTTGCCTACAGGGAGAACACCGGGGAGCTGTTTTTT. It yields the protein CSVAYRENTGELFF.